The rows below give T cell receptor beta chains drawn from one sample of a study of T cell responses to AZD1222 COVID-19 vaccine. Clones were sequenced by immunoSEQ multiplex PCR, and TCRdb holds only the in-frame ones, with some missing. The sample gives 140,000 to 150,000 clones, around four fifths of which show up once; about 4% is in the top ten. The specimen was peripheral blood, collected on day 0 of MenACWY control vaccination. The source is an adult in good health. Both conserved end residues are part of each CDR3. A D gene is named only where the DNA matches it firmly. Size values are once, few and many counts, or a class for expanded clones, and some rows have none.

TRBJ2-7 | . | TRBV5-5 | . | CASSSSSYEQYF | TGTGCCAGCAGCTCCAGCTCCTACGAGCAGTACTTC
TRBJ1-4 | . | TRBV3-1/TRBV3-2 | . | CASSQDSRGYEGKLFF | TGTGCCAGCAGCCAAGATTCGAGGGGGTATGAAGGAAAACTGTTTTTT
TRBJ2-3 | . | TRBV9 | . | CASSSTTDTQYF | TGTGCCAGCAGCTCAACCACAGATACGCAGTATTTT
TRBJ1-1 | . | TRBV6-5 | TRBD1 | CASGILGTGYTEAFF | TGTGCCAGCGGGATCCTCGGGACAGGGTACACTGAAGCTTTCTTT
TRBJ2-1 | . | TRBV5-6 | . | CASSLDRTLGSYNEQFF | TGTGCCAGCAGCTTGGACAGGACCCTGGGGTCCTACAATGAGCAGTTCTTC
TRBJ1-3 | . | TRBV28 | . | CASRQGRNTIYF | TGTGCCAGCAGACAGGGCAGAAACACCATATATTTT
TRBJ1-2 | . | TRBV4-1 | . | CASSTPGDIVSGYTF | TGCGCCAGCAGCACACCAGGGGACATCGTCTCCGGCTACACCTTC
TRBJ1-1 | . | TRBV7-3 | . | CASSLEYGQEAFF | TGTGCCAGCAGCTTAGAATACGGCCAGGAAGCTTTCTTT
TRBJ2-5 | . | TRBV27 | TRBD2 | CASSSAGLAGTPGETQYF | TGTGCCAGCAGTTCGGCAGGGCTAGCGGGGACCCCGGGAGAGACCCAGTACTTC
TRBJ1-4 | . | TRBV3-1/TRBV3-2 | . | CASSQGIGNEKLFF | TGTGCCAGCAGCCAAGGTATAGGTAATGAAAAACTGTTTTTT
TRBJ2-2 | once | TRBV3-1/TRBV3-2 | TRBD1 | CASTQEQGYDTGELFF | TGTGCCAGCACCCAAGAACAGGGGTATGACACCGGGGAGCTGTTTTTT
TRBJ1-6 | few | TRBV28 | . | CASITGWRTPLHF | TGTGCCAGTATAACAGGGTGGCGGACACCCCTCCACTTT
TRBJ2-3 | . | TRBV4-1 | TRBD2 | CASSQDGGGTDTQYF | TGCGCCAGCAGCCAAGATGGGGGGGGCACAGATACGCAGTATTTT
TRBJ2-5 | . | TRBV5-4 | . | CASSRDGKETQYF | TGTGCCAGCAGCCGGGACGGGAAAGAGACCCAGTACTTC
TRBJ1-2 | once | TRBV28 | TRBD1 | CASSLPGQGIQNYGYTF | TGTGCCAGCAGTTTACCGGGACAGGGGATTCAAAACTATGGCTACACCTTC
TRBJ2-3 | . | TRBV7-3 | TRBD2 | CASSSPAGGLADTQYF | TGTGCCAGCAGCTCCCCAGCGGGGGGGCTGGCAGATACGCAGTATTTT
TRBJ1-2 | . | TRBV28 | . | CASSLRQVSYGYTF | TGTGCCAGCAGCCTTCGACAGGTTTCCTATGGCTACACCTTC
TRBJ1-5 | . | TRBV28 | . | CASRSGGRNQPQHF | TGTGCCAGCAGGTCGGGGGGTCGCAATCAGCCCCAGCATTTT
TRBJ1-2 | . | TRBV10-1 | . | CASSESSFYGYTF | TGCGCCAGCAGTGAGTCAAGTTTCTATGGCTACACCTTC
TRBJ2-1 | . | TRBV2 | . | CASSDTSGPAFF | TGTGCCAGCAGTGACACTTCGGGTCCCGCCTTCTTC
TRBJ1-1 | . | TRBV12-3/TRBV12-4 | . | CASRQRGKTEAFF | TGTGCCAGCAGACAAAGGGGGAAGACTGAAGCTTTCTTT
TRBJ2-1 | . | TRBV6-6 | . | CASSRNYNEQFF | TGTGCCAGCAGTAGAAACTACAATGAGCAGTTCTTC
TRBJ2-6 | few | TRBV9 | TRBD1 | CASSVGTVGTNVLTF | TGTGCCAGCAGCGTTGGGACAGTCGGTACCAACGTCCTGACTTTC
TRBJ2-2 | . | TRBV7-6 | . | CASSSGPTTGELFF | TGTGCCAGCAGCTCGGGACCGACTACCGGGGAGCTGTTTTTT
TRBJ1-2 | . | TRBV12-3/TRBV12-4 | TRBD1 | CASSRTGFGYTF | TGTGCCAGCAGTCGGACAGGGTTCGGCTACACCTTC
TRBJ1-2 | . | TRBV5-1 | TRBD1 | CASSPGTGDRGNYGYTF | TGCGCCAGCAGCCCCGGGACAGGGGACCGGGGAAACTATGGCTACACCTTC
TRBJ2-4 | . | TRBV5-6 | TRBD1 | CASSLVTGGVRNIQYF | TGTGCCAGCAGCTTGGTGACAGGGGGGGTTCGAAACATTCAGTACTTC
TRBJ1-1 | . | TRBV12-5 | . | CASGLDMNTEAFF | TGTGCTAGTGGCCTGGACATGAACACTGAAGCTTTCTTT
TRBJ2-3 | few | TRBV28 | . | CASSLWAGEAQDTQYF | TGTGCCAGCAGTTTATGGGCAGGCGAAGCACAGGATACGCAGTATTTT
TRBJ2-1 | . | TRBV7-3 | TRBD1 | CASSLRGQGIQNEQFF | TGTGCCAGCAGCTTAAGGGGACAGGGTATTCAGAATGAGCAGTTCTTC
TRBJ1-5 | few | TRBV2 | TRBD1 | CASMRGQNQPQHF | TGTGCCAGCATGAGGGGACAGAATCAGCCCCAGCATTTT
TRBJ2-3 | . | TRBV9 | . | CASSVGGDDTDTQYF | TGTGCCAGCAGCGTAGGTGGGGACGATACAGATACGCAGTATTTT
TRBJ2-1 | few | TRBV4-1 | TRBD2 | CASSQERAGGQYNEQFF | TGCGCCAGCAGCCAAGAACGAGCGGGGGGACAATACAATGAGCAGTTCTTC
TRBJ1-2 | . | TRBV27 | . | CASSFSQGHGYTF | TGTGCCAGCAGTTTTTCCCAGGGCCATGGCTACACCTTC
TRBJ1-4 | . | TRBV15 | TRBD1 | CATSRDSGTGNEKLFF | TGTGCCACCAGCAGAGATTCCGGGACAGGGAATGAAAAACTGTTTTTT
TRBJ2-2 | . | TRBV2 | . | CASSAGRPSTGELFF | TGTGCCAGCAGTGCCGGGCGACCCTCCACCGGGGAGCTGTTTTTT
TRBJ2-7 | . | TRBV7-9 | . | CASSAAGHYEQYF | TGTGCCAGCAGCGCCGCGGGGCACTACGAGCAGTACTTC
TRBJ1-1 | . | TRBV18 | . | CASSPPNRDMNTEAFF | TGTGCCAGCTCACCGCCGAACAGAGACATGAACACTGAAGCTTTCTTT
TRBJ1-4 | . | TRBV10-3 | . | CAISDHRDGREKLFF | TGTGCCATCAGTGACCACCGGGACGGTCGTGAAAAACTGTTTTTT
TRBJ2-2 | . | TRBV7-9 | TRBD2 | CASSRSGGFANTGELFF | TGTGCCAGCAGTCGTAGCGGGGGGTTCGCGAACACCGGGGAGCTGTTTTTT
TRBJ2-2 | . | TRBV4-2 | TRBD2 | CASSQDRGTSQAGELFF | TGTGCCAGCAGCCAAGATCGAGGGACTAGCCAAGCCGGGGAGCTGTTTTTT